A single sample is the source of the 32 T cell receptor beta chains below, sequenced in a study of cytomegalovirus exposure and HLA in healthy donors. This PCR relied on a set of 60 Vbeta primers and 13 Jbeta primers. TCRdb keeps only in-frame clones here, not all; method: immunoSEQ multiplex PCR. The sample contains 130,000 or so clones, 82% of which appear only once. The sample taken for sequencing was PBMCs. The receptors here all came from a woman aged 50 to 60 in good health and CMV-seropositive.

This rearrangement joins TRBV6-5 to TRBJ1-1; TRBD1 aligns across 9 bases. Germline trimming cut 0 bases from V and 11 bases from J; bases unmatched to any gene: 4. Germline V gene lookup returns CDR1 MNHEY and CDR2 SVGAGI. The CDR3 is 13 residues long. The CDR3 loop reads CASSYSTGGRAFF. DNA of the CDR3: TGTGCCAGCAGTTACTCAACAGGGGGCAGGGCTTTCTTT.

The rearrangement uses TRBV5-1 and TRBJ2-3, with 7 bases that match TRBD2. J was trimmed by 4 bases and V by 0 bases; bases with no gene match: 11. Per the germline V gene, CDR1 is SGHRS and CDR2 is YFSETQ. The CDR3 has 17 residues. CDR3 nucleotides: TGCGCCAGCAGCTTGGCCCTTTCGGGGGGTGTCGCAGATACGCAGTATTTT. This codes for CASSLALSGGVADTQYF.

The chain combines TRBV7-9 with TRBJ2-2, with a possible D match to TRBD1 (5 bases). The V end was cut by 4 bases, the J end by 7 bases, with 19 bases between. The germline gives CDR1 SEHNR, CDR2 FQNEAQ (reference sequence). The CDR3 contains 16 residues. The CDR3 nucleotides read TGTGCCAGCAGCTCGACCTTTAGGGGAAAGGACGGGGAGCTGTTTTTT. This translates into CASSSTFRGKDGELFF.

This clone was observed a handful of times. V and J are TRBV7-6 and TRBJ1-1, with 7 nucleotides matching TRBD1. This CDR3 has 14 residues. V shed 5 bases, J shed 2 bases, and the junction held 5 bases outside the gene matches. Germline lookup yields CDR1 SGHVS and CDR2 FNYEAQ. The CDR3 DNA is TGTGCCAGCAGCCTGGGACAGCAAAACACTGAAGCTTTCTTT. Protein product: CASSLGQQNTEAFF.

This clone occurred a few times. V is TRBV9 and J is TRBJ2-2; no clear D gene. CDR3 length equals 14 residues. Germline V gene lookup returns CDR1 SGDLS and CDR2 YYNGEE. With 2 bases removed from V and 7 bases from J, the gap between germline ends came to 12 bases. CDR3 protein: CASSVQSSGGELFF. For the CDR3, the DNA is TGTGCCAGCAGCGTCCAATCCTCGGGCGGGGAGCTGTTTTTT.

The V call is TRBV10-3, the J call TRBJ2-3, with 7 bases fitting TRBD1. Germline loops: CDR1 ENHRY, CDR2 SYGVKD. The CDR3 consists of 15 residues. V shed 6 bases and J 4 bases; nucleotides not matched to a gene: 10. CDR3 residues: CAIRTTPGTADTQYF. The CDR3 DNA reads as TGTGCCATCAGAACTACTCCCGGGACAGCAGATACGCAGTATTTT.

The CDR3 region is CASSILQGARETQYF. CDR3 DNA sequence: TGTGCCAGTAGTATCTTACAGGGGGCTAGGGAGACCCAGTACTTC. The chain joins TRBV19 to TRBJ2-5, with 9 bases identical to TRBD1. The germline V gene encodes CDR1 LNHDA and CDR2 SQIVND (reference sequence). Trimming removed 3 bases from V and 5 bases from J; junction bases left unmatched: 7. The CDR3 consists of 15 residues.

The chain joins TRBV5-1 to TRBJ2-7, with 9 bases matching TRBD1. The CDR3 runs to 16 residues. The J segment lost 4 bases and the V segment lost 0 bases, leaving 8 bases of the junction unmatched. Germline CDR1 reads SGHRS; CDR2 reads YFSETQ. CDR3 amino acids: CASSLGTLQGAYEQYF. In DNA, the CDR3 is TGCGCCAGCAGCTTGGGAACACTACAGGGGGCTTACGAGCAGTACTTC.

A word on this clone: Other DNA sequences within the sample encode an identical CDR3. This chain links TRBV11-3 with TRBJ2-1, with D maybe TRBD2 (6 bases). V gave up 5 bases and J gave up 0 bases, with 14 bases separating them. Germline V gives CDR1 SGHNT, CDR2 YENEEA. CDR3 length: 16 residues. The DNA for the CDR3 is TGTGCCAGCAGCCCGGGGGACGGAAGCTCCTACAATGAGCAGTTCTTC. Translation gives CASSPGDGSSYNEQFF.

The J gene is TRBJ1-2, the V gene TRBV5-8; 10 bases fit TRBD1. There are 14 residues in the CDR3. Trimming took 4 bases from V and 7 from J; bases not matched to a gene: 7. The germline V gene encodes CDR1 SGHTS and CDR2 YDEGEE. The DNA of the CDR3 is TGTGCCAGCAGCATAAGACAGGGGGCAGGTGGCTACACCTTC. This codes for CASSIRQGAGGYTF. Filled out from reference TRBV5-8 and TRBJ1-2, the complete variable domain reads EAGVTQSPTHLIKTRGQQATLRCSPISGHTSVYWYQQALGLGLQFLLWYDEGEERNRGNFPPRFSGRQFPNYSSELNVNALELEDSALYLCASSIRQGAGGYTFGSGTRLTVV.

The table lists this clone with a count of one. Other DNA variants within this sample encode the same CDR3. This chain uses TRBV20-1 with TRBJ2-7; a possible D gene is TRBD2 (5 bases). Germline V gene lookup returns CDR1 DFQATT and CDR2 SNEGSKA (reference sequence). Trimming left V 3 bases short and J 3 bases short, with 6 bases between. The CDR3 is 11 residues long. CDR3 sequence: CSASRGYEQYF. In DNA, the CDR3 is TGCAGTGCTAGTCGGGGCTACGAGCAGTACTTC.

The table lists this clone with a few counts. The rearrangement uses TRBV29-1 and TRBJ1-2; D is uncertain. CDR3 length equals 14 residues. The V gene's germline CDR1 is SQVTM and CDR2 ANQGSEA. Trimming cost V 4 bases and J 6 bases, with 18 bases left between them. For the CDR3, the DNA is TGCAGCGTTGGCCCAACGGTAGTAGCAAATGGCTACACCTTC. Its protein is CSVGPTVVANGYTF.

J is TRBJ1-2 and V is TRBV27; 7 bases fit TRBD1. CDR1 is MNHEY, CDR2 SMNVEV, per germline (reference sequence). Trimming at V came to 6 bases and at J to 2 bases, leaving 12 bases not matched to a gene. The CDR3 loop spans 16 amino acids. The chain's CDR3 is CASSPRGGRGNYGYTF. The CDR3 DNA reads TGTGCCAGCAGCCCCAGAGGGGGCAGGGGGAACTATGGCTACACCTTC.

The CDR3 is CAWSVLAGGSISYEQYF. CDR3 nucleotides: TGTGCCTGGAGTGTATTAGCGGGGGGGTCGATCTCCTACGAGCAGTACTTC. This chain connects TRBV30 to TRBJ2-7; 11 positions agree with TRBD2. Germline values: CDR1 GTSNPN, CDR2 SVGIG (reference sequence). The CDR3 covers 17 residues. With 0 bases clipped from V and 0 bases from J, the junction kept 7 bases outside the gene matches.

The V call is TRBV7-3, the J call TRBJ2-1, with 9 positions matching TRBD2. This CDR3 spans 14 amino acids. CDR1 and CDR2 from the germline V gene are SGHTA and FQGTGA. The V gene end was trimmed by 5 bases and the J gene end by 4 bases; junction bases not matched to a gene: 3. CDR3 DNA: TGTGCCAGCAGCGCCAGCGGGGGGTACAATGAGCAGTTCTTC. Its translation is CASSASGGYNEQFF.

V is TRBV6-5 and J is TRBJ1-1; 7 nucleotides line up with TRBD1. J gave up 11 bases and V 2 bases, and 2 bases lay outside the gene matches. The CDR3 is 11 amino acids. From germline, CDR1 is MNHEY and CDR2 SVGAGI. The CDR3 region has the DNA TGTGCCAGCAGTTACATAGGGGGCGCTTTCTTT. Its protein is CASSYIGGAFF.

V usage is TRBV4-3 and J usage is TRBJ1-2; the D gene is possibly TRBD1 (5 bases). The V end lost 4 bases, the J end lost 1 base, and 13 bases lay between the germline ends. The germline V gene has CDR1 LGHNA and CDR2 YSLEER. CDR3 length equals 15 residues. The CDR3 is CASSPSGGSNYGYTF. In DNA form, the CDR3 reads TGCGCCAGCAGCCCCTCCGGGGGGAGTAACTATGGCTACACCTTC.

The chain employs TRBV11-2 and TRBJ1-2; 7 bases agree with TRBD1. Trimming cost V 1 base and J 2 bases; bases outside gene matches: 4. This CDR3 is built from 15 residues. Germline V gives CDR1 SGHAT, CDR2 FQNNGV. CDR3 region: CASSLAGQANYGYTF. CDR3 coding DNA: TGTGCCAGCAGCTTAGCCGGACAGGCGAACTATGGCTACACCTTC.

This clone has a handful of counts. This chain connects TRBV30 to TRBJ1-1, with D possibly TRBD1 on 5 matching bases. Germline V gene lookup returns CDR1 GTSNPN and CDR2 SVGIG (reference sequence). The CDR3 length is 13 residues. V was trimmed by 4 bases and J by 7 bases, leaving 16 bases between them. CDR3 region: CAWTLVGGSEAFF. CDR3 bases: TGTGCCTGGACTCTTGTGGGGGGTAGTGAAGCTTTCTTT. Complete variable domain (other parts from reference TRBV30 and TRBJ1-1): SQTIHQWPATLVQPVGSPLSLECTVEGTSNPNLYWYRQAAGRGLQLLFYSVGIGQISSEVPQNLSASRPQDRQFILSSKKLLLSDSGFYLCAWTLVGGSEAFFGQGTRLTVV.

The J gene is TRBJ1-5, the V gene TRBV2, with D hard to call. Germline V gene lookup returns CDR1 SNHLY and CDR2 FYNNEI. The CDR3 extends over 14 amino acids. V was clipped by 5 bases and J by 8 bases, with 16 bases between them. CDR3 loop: CASSSESPVEPQHF. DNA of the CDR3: TGTGCCAGCAGTTCCGAATCCCCGGTAGAGCCCCAGCATTTT.

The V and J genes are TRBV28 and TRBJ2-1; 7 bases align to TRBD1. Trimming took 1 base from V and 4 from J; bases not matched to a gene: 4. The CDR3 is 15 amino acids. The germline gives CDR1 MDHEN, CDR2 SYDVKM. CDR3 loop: CASSLLGGRYNEQFF. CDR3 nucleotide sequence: TGTGCCAGCAGTTTATTAGGGGGCAGATACAATGAGCAGTTCTTC.

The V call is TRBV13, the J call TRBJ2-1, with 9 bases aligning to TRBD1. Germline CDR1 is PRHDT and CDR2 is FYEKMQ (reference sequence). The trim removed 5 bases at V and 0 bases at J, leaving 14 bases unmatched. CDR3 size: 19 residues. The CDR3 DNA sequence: TGTGCCAGCAGCCCTTGGACAGGGGCCACGCCGAGCTCCTACAATGAGCAGTTCTTC. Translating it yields CASSPWTGATPSSYNEQFF.

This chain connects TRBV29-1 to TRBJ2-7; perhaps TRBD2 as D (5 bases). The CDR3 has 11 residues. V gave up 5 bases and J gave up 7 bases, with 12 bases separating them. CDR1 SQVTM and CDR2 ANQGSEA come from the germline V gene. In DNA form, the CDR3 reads TGCAGCGTTCCTCTATCGGGGGAGCAGTACTTC. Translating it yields CSVPLSGEQYF.

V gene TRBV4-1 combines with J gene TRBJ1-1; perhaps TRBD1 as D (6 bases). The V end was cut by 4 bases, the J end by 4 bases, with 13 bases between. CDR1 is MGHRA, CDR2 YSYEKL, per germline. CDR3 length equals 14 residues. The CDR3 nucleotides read TGCGCCAGCAGCCCTTTAGGGGGAAGCACTGAAGCTTTCTTT. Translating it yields CASSPLGGSTEAFF.

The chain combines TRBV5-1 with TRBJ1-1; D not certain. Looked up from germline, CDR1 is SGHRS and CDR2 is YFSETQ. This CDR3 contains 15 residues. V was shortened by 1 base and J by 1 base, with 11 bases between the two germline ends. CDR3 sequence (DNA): TGCGCCAGCAGCTTGAACATAGGAGCGAACACTGAAGCTTTCTTT. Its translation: CASSLNIGANTEAFF.

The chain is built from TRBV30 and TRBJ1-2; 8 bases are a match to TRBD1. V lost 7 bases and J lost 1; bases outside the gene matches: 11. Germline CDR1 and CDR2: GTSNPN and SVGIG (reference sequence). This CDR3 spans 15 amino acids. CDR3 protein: CAYPRQGISNYGYTF. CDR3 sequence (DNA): TGTGCCTACCCCCGACAGGGGATCAGTAACTATGGCTACACCTTC. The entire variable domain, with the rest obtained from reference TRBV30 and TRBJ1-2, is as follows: SQTIHQWPATLVQPVGSPLSLECTVEGTSNPNLYWYRQAAGRGLQLLFYSVGIGQISSEVPQNLSASRPQDRQFILSSKKLLLSDSGFYLCAYPRQGISNYGYTFGSGTRLTVV.

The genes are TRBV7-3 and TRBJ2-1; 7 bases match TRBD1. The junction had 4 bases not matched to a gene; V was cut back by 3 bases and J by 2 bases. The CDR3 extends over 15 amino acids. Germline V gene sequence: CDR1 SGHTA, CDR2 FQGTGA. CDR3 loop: CASSLLQGAYNEQFF. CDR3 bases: TGTGCCAGCAGCTTGCTTCAGGGGGCCTACAATGAGCAGTTCTTC.

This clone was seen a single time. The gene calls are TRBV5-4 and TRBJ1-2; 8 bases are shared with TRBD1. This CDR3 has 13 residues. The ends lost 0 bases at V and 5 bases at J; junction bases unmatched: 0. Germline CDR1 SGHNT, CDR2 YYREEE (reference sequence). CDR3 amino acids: CASSLDRGYGYTF. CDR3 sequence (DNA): TGTGCCAGCAGCTTGGACAGGGGGTATGGCTACACCTTC. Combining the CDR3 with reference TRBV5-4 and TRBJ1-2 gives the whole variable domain ETGVTQSPTHLIKTRGQQVTLRCSSQSGHNTVSWYQQALGQGPQFIFQYYREEENGRGNFPPRFSGLQFPNYSSELNVNALELDDSALYLCASSLDRGYGYTFGSGTRLTVV.

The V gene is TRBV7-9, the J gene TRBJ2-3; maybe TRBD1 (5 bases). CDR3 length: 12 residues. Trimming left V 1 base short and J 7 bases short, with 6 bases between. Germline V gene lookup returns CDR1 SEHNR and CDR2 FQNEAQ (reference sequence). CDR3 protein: CASSLEGNTQYF. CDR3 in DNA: TGTGCCAGCAGCTTAGAGGGGAATACGCAGTATTTT.

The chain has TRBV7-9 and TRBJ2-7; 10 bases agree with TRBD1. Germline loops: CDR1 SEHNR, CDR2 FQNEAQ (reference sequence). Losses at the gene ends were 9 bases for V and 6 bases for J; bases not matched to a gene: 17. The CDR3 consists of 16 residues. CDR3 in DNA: TGTGCCAGTCAGGGGACAGGGGAGATTTCGAAACGCGAGCAGTACTTC. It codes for CASQGTGEISKREQYF.

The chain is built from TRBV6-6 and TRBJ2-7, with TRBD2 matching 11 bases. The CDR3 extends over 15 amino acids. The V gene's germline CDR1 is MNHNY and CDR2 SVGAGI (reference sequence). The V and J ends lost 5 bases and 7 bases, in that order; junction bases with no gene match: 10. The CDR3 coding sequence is TGTGCCAGCAGTGTCTTACTAGCGGGAGCTGGGGAGCAGTACTTC. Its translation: CASSVLLAGAGEQYF.

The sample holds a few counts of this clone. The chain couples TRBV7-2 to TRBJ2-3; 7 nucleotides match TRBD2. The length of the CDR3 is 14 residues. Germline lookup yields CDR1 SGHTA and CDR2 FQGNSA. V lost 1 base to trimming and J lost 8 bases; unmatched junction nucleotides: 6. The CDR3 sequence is CASSLEGGEGTQYF. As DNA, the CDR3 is TGTGCCAGCAGCTTAGAGGGAGGGGAGGGTACGCAGTATTTT.